This T cell receptor beta chain was profiled in a study of T cells in Graves' hyperthyroidism and ophthalmopathy. About the study: Upon initial diagnosis and before any treatment, peripheral blood was collected.

The study's findings and limits: Blood also showed most of the thyroid clonotypes that were expanded above 0.001. Progression to ophthalmopathy was predicted a median of approximately 6.4 months early.

PBMCs were derived from 9.5 to 10 ml fresh peripheral blood. The source material, RNA transcripts, was used to amplify TCR beta CDR3 regions. The TCR CDR3 was amplified in a first-round RT-PCR using the HTBI primer set. TCRdb re-called the multiplex PCR reads through MiXCR, storing one row per CDR3 protein. This table has around 500,000 distinct CDR3 sequences, approximately 23% appearing once. This clonotype was observed at least ten times. The antigen is not known. This CDR3 has 17 amino acids. Trimming removed 3 bases from V and 0 bases from J; junction bases left unmatched: 7. The chain uses TRBV12-3 or TRBV12-4 and TRBJ2-1; 8 bases line up with TRBD2. The clonotype originates from a woman between 65 and 79 years old with Graves' ophthalmopathy. Sequencing was done on a sample of blood. CDR3: CASSFSVAGPSYNEQFF. Here the CDR3 DNA reads TGTGCCAGCAGTTTCTCGGTAGCGGGGCCCTCCTACAATGAGCAGTTCTTC.